A selection of T cell receptor beta chains follows, all from one sample in a study of pediatric ulcerative colitis. Sequenced by immunoSEQ multiplex PCR; TCRdb stores in-frame clones only, minus some. The sample carries some 43,000 clones, more than 60% recorded once. The sample was gut tissue. These receptors all come from a girl aged 10-17 years with moderate ulcerative colitis. Both conserved end residues are part of each CDR3. The D gene is left open where the match is weak. A row's size may be missing; if present it is once, few, many or a size class.

D | size | J | V | DNA | CDR3
TRBD2 | - | TRBJ2-1 | TRBV5-1 | TGCGCCAGCAGCCTAAACACCGGACTAGCGGCATACGAGCAGTTCTTC | CASSLNTGLAAYEQFF
TRBD1 | - | TRBJ2-7 | TRBV13 | TGTGCCAGCAGCTATGGACAGGGGGAGTACGAGCAGTACTTC | CASSYGQGEYEQYF
- | few | TRBJ1-3 | TRBV6-4 | TGTGCCAGCAGGAGGGGAAACACCATATATTTT | CASRRGNTIYF
TRBD1 | - | TRBJ1-4 | TRBV15 | TGTGCCACCAGCCGAAGGCCCGGGACAGGGGAGAAACTGTTTTTT | CATSRRPGTGEKLFF
- | few | TRBJ1-6 | TRBV2 | TGTGCCAGCAGTCGTGAGCAGAGTCGTAATTCACCCCTCCACTTT | CASSREQSRNSPLHF
- | - | TRBJ2-1 | TRBV7-9 | TGTGCCAGCACCAACAGGGCTCGGACCTACAATGAGCAGTTCTTC | CASTNRARTYNEQFF
TRBD2 | - | TRBJ2-7 | TRBV2 | TGTGCCAGCAGTGCAGGGGGACTAGCACCCTACGAGCAGTACTTC | CASSAGGLAPYEQYF
TRBD1 | once | TRBJ1-4 | TRBV9 | TGTGCCAGCAGCGTAGTCGAGGGGGCTGAAGAAAAACTGTTTTTT | CASSVVEGAEEKLFF
- | - | TRBJ2-3 | TRBV11-2 | TGTGCCAGCAGCCCATACGGGACTTCTTCCCCCCCCGATACGCAGTATTTT | CASSPYGTSSPPDTQYF
- | - | TRBJ1-1 | TRBV29-1 | TGCAGCGTTGGGGGGGAGGGAACTGAAGCTTTCTTT | CSVGGEGTEAFF
- | - | TRBJ1-3 | TRBV5-1 | TGCGCCAGCAGCTCCCTTTCTACAGCCACCTCTGGAAACACCATATATTTT | CASSSLSTATSGNTIYF
TRBD1 | - | TRBJ1-4 | TRBV27 | TGTGCCACCACCTCCGGGACAGGGTCTGAAAAACTGTTTTTT | CATTSGTGSEKLFF
- | - | TRBJ1-1 | TRBV11-2 | TGTGCCAGCAGCTTCCTAGTTTTAGGGACTGAAGCTTTCTTT | CASSFLVLGTEAFF
TRBD1 | - | TRBJ1-1 | TRBV28 | TGTGCCAGCAGACCAGGACAGGCGAACACTGAAGCTTTCTTT | CASRPGQANTEAFF
- | - | TRBJ1-4 | TRBV4-1 | TGCGCCAGCAGCCGGCAGGGACTTGTGGATGAAAAACTGTTTTTT | CASSRQGLVDEKLFF
TRBD1 | - | TRBJ1-2 | TRBV7-8 | TGTGCCAGCAGCCCTGGACAGGGCCTAAACTATGGCTACACCTTC | CASSPGQGLNYGYTF
- | - | TRBJ1-1 | TRBV30 | TGTGCCTGGAAACGGGGAAACACTGAAGCTTTCTTT | CAWKRGNTEAFF
- | few | TRBJ2-1 | TRBV5-4 | TGTGCCAGCAGCTTGGGCCCGGAAAGCTCCTACAATGAGCAGTTCTTC | CASSLGPESSYNEQFF
- | - | TRBJ2-1 | TRBV5-4 | TGTGCCAGCACCAAAGGGACGGAGACCTACAATGAGCAGTTCTTC | CASTKGTETYNEQFF
TRBD2 | - | TRBJ2-7 | TRBV6-5 | TGTGCCAGCAGTTTTTTGACTAGCGGACCCTACGAGCAGTACTTC | CASSFLTSGPYEQYF
- | - | TRBJ1-5 | TRBV4-1 | TGCGCCAGCAGCCGACAGCAGGGGTTAGGTCAGCCCCAGCATTTT | CASSRQQGLGQPQHF
TRBD2 | - | TRBJ2-1 | TRBV7-9 | TGTGCCAGCAACCTAGCGGGGGCCTACAATGAGCAGTTCTTC | CASNLAGAYNEQFF
- | - | TRBJ2-1 | TRBV5-4 | TGTGCCAGCAGCTTGTGGGGTCAGAATGAGCAGTTCTTC | CASSLWGQNEQFF
- | - | TRBJ2-1 | TRBV18 | TGTGCCAGCTCACAGGGACATGAGCAGTTCTTC | CASSQGHEQFF
TRBD2 | - | TRBJ2-7 | TRBV14 | TGTGCCAGCAGCCCAATAAGCGGGAGTAACTCCTACGAGCAGTACTTC | CASSPISGSNSYEQYF
- | - | TRBJ2-1 | TRBV5-4 | TGTGCCAGCAGGGCGGGACGCAGCTCCTACAATGAGCAGTTCTTC | CASRAGRSSYNEQFF
- | - | TRBJ1-3 | TRBV19 | TGTGCCAGTTGGGGGGGACCGACCTCTGGAAACACCATATATTTT | CASWGGPTSGNTIYF
- | - | TRBJ2-1 | TRBV6-5 | TGTGCCAGCAGTTACGGACCGATGGGTGAGCAGTTCTTC | CASSYGPMGEQFF
- | - | TRBJ1-1 | TRBV6-6 | TGTGCCAGCAGTTACTCATCTATGAACACTGAAGCTTTCTTT | CASSYSSMNTEAFF
- | - | TRBJ1-1 | TRBV4-3 | TGCGCCAGCAGCCAAGACCAAAACGCGTGGCACACTGAAGCTTTCTTT | CASSQDQNAWHTEAFF
TRBD2 | - | TRBJ2-5 | TRBV4-2 | TGTGCCAGCAGCCAAGATGATAGCGGGATGGGTCAAGAGACCCAGTACTTC | CASSQDDSGMGQETQYF
TRBD1 | - | TRBJ2-7 | TRBV5-4 | TGTGCCAGCAGCCGCGGGACAGGGGCCTACGAGCAGTACTTC | CASSRGTGAYEQYF
TRBD1 | - | TRBJ2-1 | TRBV4-3 | TGCGCCAGCAGCCAAGCACAGGGGTCCTACAATGAGCAGTTCTTC | CASSQAQGSYNEQFF
TRBD2 | once | TRBJ2-1 | TRBV6-6 | TGTGCCAGCAGTTACTTAGGGACTAGCGCGTACAATGAGCAGTTCTTC | CASSYLGTSAYNEQFF
- | - | TRBJ2-5 | TRBV27 | TGTGCCAGCCACTGTTGGGCGGGGGAGACCCAGTACTTC | CASHCWAGETQYF